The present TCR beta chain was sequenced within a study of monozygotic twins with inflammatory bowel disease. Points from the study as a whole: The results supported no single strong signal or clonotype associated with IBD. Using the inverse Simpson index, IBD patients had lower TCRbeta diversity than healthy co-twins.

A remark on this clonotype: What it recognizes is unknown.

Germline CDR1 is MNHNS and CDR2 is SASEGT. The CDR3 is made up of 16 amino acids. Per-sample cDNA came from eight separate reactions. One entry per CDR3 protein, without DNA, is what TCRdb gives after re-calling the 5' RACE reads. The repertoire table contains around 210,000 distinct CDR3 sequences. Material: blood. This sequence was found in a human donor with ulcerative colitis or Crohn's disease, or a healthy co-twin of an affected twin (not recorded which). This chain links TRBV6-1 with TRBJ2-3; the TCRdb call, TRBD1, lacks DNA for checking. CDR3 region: CASSPTGTEITDTQYF.